This passage covers 7 T cell receptor beta chains from one sample sequenced in a study of blood T cell repertoires in COVID-19. Here immunoSEQ multiplex PCR was the method, and the copy in TCRdb shows in-frame clones only, minus some. There are 270,000 or so clones in the sample; 75% to 90% occur only once, and approximately 3% lies in the top ten. Source material: peripheral blood. These TCRs come from a woman aged 30 to 39 with active or convalescent COVID-19.

The rearrangement joins TRBV19 to TRBJ2-7, with a possible D match to TRBD2 (5 bases). Germline V gene data show CDR1 as LNHDA and CDR2 as SQIVND (reference sequence). The V end lost 3 bases, the J end lost 4 bases, and 16 bases lay between the germline ends. This CDR3 is built from 15 residues. The CDR3 bases are TGTGCCAGTAGTATCGGTTGGACTCTTAGTTACGAGCAGTACTTC. It codes for CASSIGWTLSYEQYF.

The rearrangement uses TRBV10-3 and TRBJ1-5, with no clear D. The germline gives CDR1 ENHRY, CDR2 SYGVKD. CDR3 length equals 15 residues. The V end was cut by 0 bases, the J end by 3 bases, with 9 bases between. The CDR3, as DNA: TGTGCCATCAGTGAGTCGACGGGTGCCAATCAGCCCCAGCATTTT. This gives the protein CAISESTGANQPQHF.

J is TRBJ2-5 and V is TRBV6-6, with D tentatively TRBD1 (6 bases). The V gene lost 6 bases and the J gene lost 4 bases, with 21 bases spanning the gap. From germline, CDR1 is MNHNY and CDR2 SVGAGI (reference sequence). The CDR3 is made up of 16 amino acids. The CDR3 DNA sequence: TGTGCCAGCAGCCCATTTGGACAGCTAGGAAGAGAGACCCAGTACTTC. Translation: CASSPFGQLGRETQYF.

The chain links TRBV6-2 or TRBV6-3 to TRBJ1-3; D gene uncertain. V was cut by 0 bases and J by 7 bases, with 7 bases left in between. The germline CDR1 and CDR2 sequences are MNHEY and SVGEGT. CDR3 length: 13 residues. CDR3 nucleotides: TGTGCCAGCAGTTACTCAAAGCGGAACACCATATATTTT. Translated, it gives CASSYSKRNTIYF.

Remarks on this clone: One junction end does not reproduce the germline sequence, and a read error may be involved. The rearrangement links TRBV7-8 to TRBJ1-6; the D is unclear. The CDR3 contains 13 residues. Per germline, CDR1 SGHVS and CDR2 FQNEAQ. The CDR3 DNA follows: TGTGCCAGCAGCTTAGGGACTAATACACCCCTCCACTTT. Encoded protein: CASSLGTNTPLHF.

The V and J genes are TRBV11-1 and TRBJ2-7; the match to TRBD1 covers 7 bases. In germline, CDR1 is SGHAT, CDR2 FQDESV (reference sequence). The V segment lost 1 base and the J segment 5 bases; nucleotides outside the gene matches: 2. The CDR3 extends over 13 amino acids. CDR3 region: CASSLDRGHEQYF. As DNA, the CDR3 is TGTGCCAGCAGCTTAGACAGGGGCCACGAGCAGTACTTC.

This chain joins TRBV19 and TRBJ1-2; D remains unclear. V was cut by 1 base and J by 0 bases, with 6 bases left in between. Germline V CDR1 and CDR2: LNHDA, SQIVND (reference sequence). This CDR3 has 14 amino acids. CDR3 protein: CASSIVTANYGYTF. The CDR3 DNA reads TGTGCCAGTAGTATAGTCACAGCTAACTATGGCTACACCTTC.